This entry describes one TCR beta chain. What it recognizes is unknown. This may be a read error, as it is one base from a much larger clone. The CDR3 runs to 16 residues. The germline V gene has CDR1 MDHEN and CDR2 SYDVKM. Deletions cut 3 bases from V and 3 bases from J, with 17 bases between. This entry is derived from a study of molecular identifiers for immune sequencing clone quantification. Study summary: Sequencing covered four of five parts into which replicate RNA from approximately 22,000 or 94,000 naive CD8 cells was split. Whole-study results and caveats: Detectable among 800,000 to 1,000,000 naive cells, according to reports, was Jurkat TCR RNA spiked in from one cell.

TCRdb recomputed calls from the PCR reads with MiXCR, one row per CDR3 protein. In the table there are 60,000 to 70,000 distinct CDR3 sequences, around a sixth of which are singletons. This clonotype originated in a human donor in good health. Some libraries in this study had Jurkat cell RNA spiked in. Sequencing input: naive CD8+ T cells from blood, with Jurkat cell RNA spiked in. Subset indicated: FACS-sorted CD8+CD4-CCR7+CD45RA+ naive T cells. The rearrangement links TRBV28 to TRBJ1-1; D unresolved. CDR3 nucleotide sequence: TGTGCCAGCAGTTTCCCCCACCTAGGCCCCGACACTGAAGCTTTCTTT. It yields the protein CASSFPHLGPDTEAFF.